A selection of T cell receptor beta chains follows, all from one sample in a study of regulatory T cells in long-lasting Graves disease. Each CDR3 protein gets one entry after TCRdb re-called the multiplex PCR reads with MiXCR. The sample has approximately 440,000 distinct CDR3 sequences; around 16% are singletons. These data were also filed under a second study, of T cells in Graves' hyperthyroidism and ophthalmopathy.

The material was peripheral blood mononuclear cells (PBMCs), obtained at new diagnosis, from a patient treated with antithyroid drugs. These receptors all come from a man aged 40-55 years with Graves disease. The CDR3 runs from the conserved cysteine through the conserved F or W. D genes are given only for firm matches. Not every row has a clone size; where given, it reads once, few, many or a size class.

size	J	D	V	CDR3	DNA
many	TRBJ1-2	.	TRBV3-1	CASSLGESYGYTF	TGTGCCAGCAGCCTCGGGGAGTCCTATGGCTACACCTTC
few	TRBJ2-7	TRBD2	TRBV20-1	CSARATGGLAGGPGEQYF	TGCAGTGCTAGAGCGACAGGGGGACTAGCGGGAGGGCCCGGGGAGCAGTACTTC
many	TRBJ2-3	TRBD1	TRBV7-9	CASSRPPGGSTDTQYF	TGTGCCAGCAGCCGCCCCCCAGGGGGTAGCACAGATACGCAGTATTTT
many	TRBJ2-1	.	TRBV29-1	CSVVLGPGNEQFF	TGCAGCGTTGTCTTGGGGCCGGGGAATGAGCAGTTCTTC
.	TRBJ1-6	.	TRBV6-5	CASSYSTIGNSPLHF	TGTGCCAGCAGTTACTCGACTATCGGAAATTCACCCCTCCACTTT
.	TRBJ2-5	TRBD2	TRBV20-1	CSAVGLAGEAETQYF	TGCAGTGCTGTCGGACTAGCGGGAGAAGCAGAGACCCAGTACTTC
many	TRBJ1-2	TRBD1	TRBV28	CASSTGTGGGLNYGYTF	TGTGCCAGCAGTACCGGGACAGGGGGGGGCTTAAACTATGGCTACACCTTC
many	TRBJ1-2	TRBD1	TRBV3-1	CASSTQDRAYGYTF	TGTGCCAGCAGCACCCAGGACAGGGCCTATGGCTACACCTTC
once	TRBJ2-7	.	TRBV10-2	CASSDNRDYSYEQYF	TGCGCCAGCAGTGATAACAGGGATTACTCCTACGAGCAGTACTTC
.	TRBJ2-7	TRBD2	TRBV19	CASSSHRGLVSMYF	TGTGCCAGTAGTAGTCATCGGGGACTAGTTTCGATGTACTTC
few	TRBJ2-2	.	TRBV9	CASSGHTVNTGELFF	TGTGCCAGCAGCGGTCACACGGTGAACACCGGGGAGCTGTTTTTT
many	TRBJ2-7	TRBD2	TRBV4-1	CASSLGGFSYEQYF	TGCGCCAGCAGTCTGGGAGGGTTCTCCTACGAGCAGTACTTC
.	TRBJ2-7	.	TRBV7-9	CASSSTSPGQSSYEQYF	TGTGCCAGCAGCTCTACCTCCCCGGGGCAATCATCCTACGAGCAGTACTTC
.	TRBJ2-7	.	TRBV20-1	CSARGPGLLIYEQYF	TGCAGTGCTAGAGGACCCGGCCTCCTAATCTACGAGCAGTACTTC
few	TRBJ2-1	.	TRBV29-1	CSGGTHNEQFF	TGCAGCGGAGGGACTCACAATGAGCAGTTCTTC
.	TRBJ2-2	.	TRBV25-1	CASSQTRRNTGELFF	TGTGCCAGCAGCCAAACCCGGAGGAACACCGGGGAGCTGTTTTTT
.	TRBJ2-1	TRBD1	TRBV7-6	CASSEGQGYNEQFF	TGTGCCAGCAGCGAGGGACAGGGCTACAATGAGCAGTTCTTC
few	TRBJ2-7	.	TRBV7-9	CASSSGDYEQYF	TGTGCCAGCAGCTCAGGCGACTACGAGCAGTACTTC
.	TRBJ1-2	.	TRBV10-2	CATYGQWGYTF	TGCGCCACCTACGGACAGTGGGGCTACACCTTC
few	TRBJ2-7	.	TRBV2	CASLGRQAYEQYF	TGTGCCAGCTTAGGACGGCAGGCCTACGAGCAGTACTTC
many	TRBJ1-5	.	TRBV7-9	CASSPGMGQPQHF	TGTGCCAGCAGCCCCGGAATGGGTCAGCCCCAGCATTTT
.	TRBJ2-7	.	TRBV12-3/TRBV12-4	CASSPHSGDEQYF	TGTGCCAGCAGCCCCCACTCGGGAGACGAGCAGTACTTC
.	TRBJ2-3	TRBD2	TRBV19	CASSILREGPDTQYF	TGTGCCAGTAGTATATTGCGGGAGGGCCCAGATACGCAGTATTTT
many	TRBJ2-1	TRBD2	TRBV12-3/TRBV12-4	CASSLPELAGGYYNEQFF	TGTGCCAGCAGTTTGCCCGAACTAGCGGGAGGGTACTACAATGAGCAGTTCTTC
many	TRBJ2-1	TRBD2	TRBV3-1	CANSQEGRGNNEQFF	TGTGCCAACAGCCAAGAGGGGAGGGGAAATAATGAGCAGTTCTTC
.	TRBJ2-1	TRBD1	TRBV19	CASSIGQGASHEQFF	TGTGCCAGTAGTATAGGACAGGGGGCTAGTCATGAGCAGTTCTTC
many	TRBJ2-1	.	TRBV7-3	CASSLRETNIYNEQFF	TGTGCCAGCAGCTTACGCGAAACAAATATCTACAATGAGCAGTTCTTC
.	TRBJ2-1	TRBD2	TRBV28	CASTQAGVYRSGFF	TGTGCCAGCACCCAAGCGGGAGTTTACAGGTCAGGGTTCTTC
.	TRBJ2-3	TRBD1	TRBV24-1	CATSDKGQGGTDTQYF	TGTGCCACCAGTGACAAAGGACAGGGGGGTACAGATACGCAGTATTTT
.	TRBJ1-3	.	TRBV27	CASSLLPGAGNTIYF	TGTGCCAGCAGTTTATTACCAGGGGCTGGAAACACCATATATTTT
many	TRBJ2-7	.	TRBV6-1	CASSMTGRSYEQYF	TGTGCCAGCAGCATGACAGGGAGGTCCTACGAGCAGTACTTC
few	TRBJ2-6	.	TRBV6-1	CASSPKGPSGANVLTF	TGTGCCAGCAGCCCAAAGGGGCCCTCTGGGGCCAACGTCCTGACTTTC
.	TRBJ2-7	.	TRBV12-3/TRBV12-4	CASSAGTSYEQYF	TGTGCCAGCAGCGCCGGGACAAGCTACGAGCAGTACTTC
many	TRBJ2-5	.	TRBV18	CASSPPPTRRETQYF	TGTGCCAGCTCACCACCGCCCACCCGTCGGGAGACCCAGTACTTC
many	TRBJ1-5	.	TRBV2	CASRIGNQPQHF	TGTGCCAGCAGAATAGGCAATCAGCCCCAGCATTTT
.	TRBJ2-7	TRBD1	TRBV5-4	CASSPTTGGIYEQYF	TGTGCCAGCAGCCCGACGACAGGGGGAATATACGAGCAGTACTTC
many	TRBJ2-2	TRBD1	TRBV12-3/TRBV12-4	CASSFAGGTGELFF	TGTGCCAGCAGTTTTGCAGGGGGCACCGGGGAGCTGTTTTTT
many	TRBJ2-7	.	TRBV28	CASSGGDSRWDEQYF	TGTGCCAGCAGTGGGGGGGACAGCCGTTGGGACGAGCAGTACTTC
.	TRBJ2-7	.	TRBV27	CASQLLGAGEQYF	TGTGCCAGTCAACTCTTGGGGGCAGGCGAGCAGTACTTC
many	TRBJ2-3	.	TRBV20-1	CSARDAASGTDTQYF	TGCAGTGCTAGAGATGCGGCTAGCGGCACAGATACGCAGTATTTT
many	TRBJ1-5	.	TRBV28	CASSLRFNQPQHF	TGTGCCAGCAGCTTACGGTTCAATCAGCCCCAGCATTTT
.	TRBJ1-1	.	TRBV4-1	CASSGGTANTEAFF	TGCGCCAGCAGCGGCGGGACGGCCAACACTGAAGCTTTCTTT
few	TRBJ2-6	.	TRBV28	CASRGGANVLTF	TGTGCCAGCAGGGGGGGGGCCAACGTCCTGACTTTC
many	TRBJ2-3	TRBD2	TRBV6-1	CASGGLAGPDTQYF	TGTGCCAGCGGGGGACTAGCGGGACCAGATACGCAGTATTTT
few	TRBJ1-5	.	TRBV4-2	CASSEVNDQPQHF	TGTGCCAGCAGCGAAGTCAATGATCAGCCCCAGCATTTT